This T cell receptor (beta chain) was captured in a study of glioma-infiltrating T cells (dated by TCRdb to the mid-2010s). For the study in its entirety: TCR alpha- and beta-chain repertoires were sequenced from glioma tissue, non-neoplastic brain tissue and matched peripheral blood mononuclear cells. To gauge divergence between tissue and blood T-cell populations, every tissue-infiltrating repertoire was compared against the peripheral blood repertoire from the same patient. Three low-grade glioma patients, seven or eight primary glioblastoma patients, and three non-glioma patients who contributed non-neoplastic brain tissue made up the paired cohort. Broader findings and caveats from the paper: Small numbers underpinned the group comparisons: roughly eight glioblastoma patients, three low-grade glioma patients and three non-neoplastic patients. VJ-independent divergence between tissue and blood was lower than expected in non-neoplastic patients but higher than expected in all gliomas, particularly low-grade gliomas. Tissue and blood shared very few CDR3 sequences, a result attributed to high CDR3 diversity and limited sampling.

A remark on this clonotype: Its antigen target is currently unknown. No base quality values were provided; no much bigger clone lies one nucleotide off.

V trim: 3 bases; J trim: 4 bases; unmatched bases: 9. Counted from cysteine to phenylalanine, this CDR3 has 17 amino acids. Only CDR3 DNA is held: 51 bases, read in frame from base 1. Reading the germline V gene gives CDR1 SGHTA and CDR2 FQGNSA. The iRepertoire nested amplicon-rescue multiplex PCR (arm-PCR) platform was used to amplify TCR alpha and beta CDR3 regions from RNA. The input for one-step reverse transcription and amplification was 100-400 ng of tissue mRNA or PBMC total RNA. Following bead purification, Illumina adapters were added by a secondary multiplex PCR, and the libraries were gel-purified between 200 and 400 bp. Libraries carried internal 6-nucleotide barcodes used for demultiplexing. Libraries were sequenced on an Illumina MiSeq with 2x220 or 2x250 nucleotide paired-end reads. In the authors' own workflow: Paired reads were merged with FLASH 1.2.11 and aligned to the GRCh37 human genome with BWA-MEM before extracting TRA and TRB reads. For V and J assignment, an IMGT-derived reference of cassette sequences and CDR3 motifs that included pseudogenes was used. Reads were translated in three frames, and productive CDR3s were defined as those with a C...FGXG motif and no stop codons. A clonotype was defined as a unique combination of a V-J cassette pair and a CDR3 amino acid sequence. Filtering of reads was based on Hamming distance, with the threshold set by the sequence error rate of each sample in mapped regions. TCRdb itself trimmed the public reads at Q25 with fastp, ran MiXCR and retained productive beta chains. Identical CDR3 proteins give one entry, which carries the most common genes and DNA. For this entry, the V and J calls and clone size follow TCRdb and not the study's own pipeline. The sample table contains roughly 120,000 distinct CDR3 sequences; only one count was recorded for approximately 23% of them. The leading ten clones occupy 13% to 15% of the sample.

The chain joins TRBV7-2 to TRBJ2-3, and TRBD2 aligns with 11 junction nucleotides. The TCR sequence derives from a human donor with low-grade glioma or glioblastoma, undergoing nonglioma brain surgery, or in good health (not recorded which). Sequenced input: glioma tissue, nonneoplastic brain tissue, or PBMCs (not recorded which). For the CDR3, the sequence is CASSFFSGRAGADTQYF. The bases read TGTGCCAGCAGCTTTTTTAGCGGGAGGGCCGGGGCAGATACGCAGTATTTT.